Listed here are 29 T cell receptor beta chains from one sample, sequenced in a study of siplizumab effects on memory and regulatory T cells. Repertoires were generated with immunoSEQ multiplex PCR, while TCRdb's copy carries only in-frame clones and drops some. The sample lists around 77,000 clones; about 90% were seen once. Material: CD8+ T cells sorted from blood. These receptor sequences come from a human donor in good health.

V and J are TRBV29-1 and TRBJ2-1, with TRBD2 identical over 11 bases. Trimming took 6 bases from V and 1 from J; bases not matched to a gene: 11. Germline CDR1 SQVTM, CDR2 ANQGSEA. The CDR3 contains 17 residues. CDR3: CSVRGLAGGPSYNEQFF. For the CDR3, the DNA is TGCAGCGTCCGAGGGCTAGCGGGAGGCCCTTCCTACAATGAGCAGTTCTTC.

This clone came up once. The rearrangement joins TRBV19 to TRBJ2-7; 10 bases map to TRBD2. Looked up from germline, CDR1 is LNHDA and CDR2 is SQIVND (reference sequence). This CDR3 region has 13 residues. With V trimmed by 7 bases and J by 2 bases, 2 bases remained unmatched. CDR3 in DNA: TGTGCCAGTAAACTAGCGGGACCCTACGAGCAGTACTTC. Residues: CASKLAGPYEQYF.

This chain joins TRBV7-9 and TRBJ1-1, with D perhaps matching TRBD1 (6 bases). The CDR3 spans 14 residues. The germline CDR1 and CDR2 sequences are SEHNR and FQNEAQ (reference sequence). V lost 5 bases to trimming and J lost 4 bases, with 14 bases between them. CDR3 residues: CASSPGGGTTEAFF. The CDR3, as DNA: TGTGCCAGCAGCCCGGGGGGCGGTACCACTGAAGCTTTCTTT.

Written as DNA, the CDR3 is TGCGCCAGCAGCATAACAGGGGGCGGATCGCTGAACACTGAAGCTTTCTTT. Translating it yields CASSITGGGSLNTEAFF. V usage is TRBV4-1 and J usage is TRBJ1-1, with 9 bases identical to TRBD1. V lost 5 bases and J lost 0; bases outside the gene matches: 10. CDR1 and CDR2 from the germline V gene are MGHRA and YSYEKL. This CDR3 contains 17 residues.

In its sample, this clone was seen once. The V gene is TRBV19, the J gene TRBJ2-7; 10 positions match TRBD2. Germline values: CDR1 LNHDA, CDR2 SQIVND (reference sequence). The CDR3 is 16 residues long. Trimming took 5 bases from V and 0 from J; bases not matched to a gene: 7. In DNA, the CDR3 is TGTGCCAGTAGTTCCTCGACTAGCGGGCTCTCCTACGAGCAGTACTTC. Translation gives CASSSSTSGLSYEQYF.

The chain recombines TRBV7-6 with TRBJ2-3, with D perhaps matching TRBD2 (5 bases). The CDR3 has 14 amino acids. Trimming left V 3 bases short and J 1 base short, with 8 bases between. Germline CDR1 reads SGHVS; CDR2 reads FNYEAQ. The CDR3 sequence is CASSLAGGTDTQYF. The DNA for the CDR3 is TGTGCCAGCAGCTTGGCCGGGGGCACAGATACGCAGTATTTT.

This clone has more than one count but fewer than ten. The chain links TRBV4-1 to TRBJ2-5; weak D call: TRBD2 (5 bases). Germline values: CDR1 MGHRA, CDR2 YSYEKL. The CDR3 consists of 14 residues. V lost 5 bases to trimming and J lost 1 base, with 11 bases between them. The CDR3 nucleotides read TGCGCCAGCAGCTATAAAAGCGGCCAAGAGACCCAGTACTTC. Translated: CASSYKSGQETQYF.

The chain uses TRBV6-4 and TRBJ2-7; D might be TRBD1 (6 bases). V lost 2 bases and J lost 11, with 22 bases in between. The CDR3 sequence is 15 residues long. Germline-derived CDR1 and CDR2 are MRHNA and SNTAGT. CDR3 sequence reads: CASSDDPTGPGVKYF. The CDR3 DNA is TGTGCCAGCAGTGACGACCCGACAGGTCCGGGCGTAAAGTACTTC.

The chain links TRBV27 to TRBJ2-7; TRBD2 aligns across 8 bases. The CDR3 spans 14 residues. Germline lookup yields CDR1 MNHEY and CDR2 SMNVEV (reference sequence). Trimming cost V 5 bases and J 3 bases; bases outside gene matches: 6. The CDR3 reads CASSKGTSRYEQYF. The CDR3 nucleotides read TGTGCCAGCAGTAAAGGGACTAGTCGCTACGAGCAGTACTTC.

The J gene is TRBJ2-7, the V gene TRBV7-9; possibly TRBD1 for D (6 bases). The germline V gene encodes CDR1 SEHNR and CDR2 FQNEAQ (reference sequence). This CDR3 spans 14 amino acids. Between the trimmed V and J ends, which lost 5 bases and 1 base, there was a span of 12 bases. The CDR3, as DNA: TGTGCCAGCAGCCCAAAAGGACAGTCCTACGAGCAGTACTTC. As protein: CASSPKGQSYEQYF.

The V and J genes are TRBV11-2 and TRBJ2-5; TRBD2 aligns across 10 bases. This CDR3 has 15 residues. V dropped 3 bases and J dropped 5; count of bases not matched to a gene: 6. Germline V gene sequence: CDR1 SGHAT, CDR2 FQNNGV. DNA of the CDR3: TGTGCCAGCAGCTTCCTAGCGGGGGCCAAGGAGACCCAGTACTTC. Its translation: CASSFLAGAKETQYF.

The chain is built from TRBV25-1 and TRBJ1-3, with 10 bases fitting TRBD1. The CDR3 spans 15 residues. Germline trimming cut 2 bases from V and 6 bases from J; bases unmatched to any gene: 4. Germline V CDR1 and CDR2: MGHDK, SYGVNS. The CDR3 spells CASSEVGQGENTIYF. The CDR3 coding sequence is TGTGCCAGCAGTGAAGTCGGACAGGGGGAAAACACCATATATTTT.

The V call is TRBV2, the J call TRBJ2-5, with 11 bases aligning to TRBD2. V shed 6 bases and J 0 bases; nucleotides not matched to a gene: 9. There are 17 residues in the CDR3. Germline values: CDR1 SNHLY, CDR2 FYNNEI. This CDR3 is CASRGTSGRMYQETQYF. In DNA, the CDR3 is TGTGCCAGCAGGGGGACTAGCGGCCGCATGTACCAAGAGACCCAGTACTTC.

The chain has TRBV2 and TRBJ2-7, with D possibly matching TRBD2 (5 bases). The CDR3 sequence is 12 residues long. Trimming stripped 6 bases from V and 0 bases from J, with 6 bases between. Germline CDR1 is SNHLY and CDR2 is FYNNEI. This chain's CDR3 is CASRGSSYEQYF. The CDR3 coding sequence is TGTGCCAGCAGGGGGAGCTCCTACGAGCAGTACTTC.

In its sample, this clone was seen once. The chain recombines TRBV4-1 with TRBJ2-2, with 7 bases identical to TRBD1. After removal of 1 base from V and 7 bases from J, the junction contained 6 bases not matched to a gene. The CDR3 consists of 15 residues. Germline-derived CDR1 and CDR2 are MGHRA and YSYEKL. CDR3 region: CASSQGKGAIGELFF. For the CDR3, the DNA is TGCGCCAGCAGCCAAGGGAAGGGGGCAATCGGGGAGCTGTTTTTT.

This sequence joins TRBV27 and TRBJ2-1; perhaps TRBD2 as D (6 bases). The V end lost 5 bases, the J end lost 2 bases, and 10 bases lay between the germline ends. The CDR3 totals 14 residues. Germline lookup yields CDR1 MNHEY and CDR2 SMNVEV (reference sequence). This CDR3 reads CASSLGTAYNEQFF. DNA for the CDR3: TGTGCCAGCAGTCTAGGGACTGCCTACAATGAGCAGTTCTTC.

This sequence joins TRBV6-5 and TRBJ2-1, with D hard to call. The CDR3 has 16 residues. The germline gives CDR1 MNHEY, CDR2 SVGAGI. With 0 bases removed from V and 8 bases from J, the gap between germline ends came to 17 bases. Here the CDR3 DNA reads TGTGCCAGCAGTTACTCGATCGTCAGGTCTATGGATGAGCAGTTCTTC. Its protein product is CASSYSIVRSMDEQFF.

The chain couples TRBV5-6 to TRBJ1-1; D remains unclear. Germline CDR1 is SGHDT and CDR2 is YYEEEE. This CDR3 contains 19 residues. Trimming took 3 bases from V and 0 from J, leaving 24 bases between them. The CDR3 protein is CASSSEGGDGYWVNTEAFF. CDR3 DNA: TGTGCCAGCAGCTCGGAGGGTGGCGACGGATATTGGGTGAACACTGAAGCTTTCTTT. The variable domain in full, with the rest retrieved from reference TRBV5-6 and TRBJ1-1, is DAGVTQSPTHLIKTRGQQVTLRCSPKSGHDTVSWYQQALGQGPQFIFQYYEEEERQRGNFPDRFSGHQFPNYSSELNVNALLLGDSALYLCASSSEGGDGYWVNTEAFFGQGTRLTVV.

The CDR3 coding sequence is TGTGCCAGCAGTCAGTCGGGGGTAGATGGCTACACCTTC. Encoded protein: CASSQSGVDGYTF. The chain combines TRBV7-6 with TRBJ1-2, with a possible D match to TRBD1 (5 bases). In germline, CDR1 is SGHVS, CDR2 FNYEAQ. The germline V and J ends were trimmed by 6 bases and 6 bases, with 14 bases remaining between them. This CDR3 comprises 13 residues.

The chain is built from TRBV27 and TRBJ2-5; D remains unclear. CDR1 MNHEY and CDR2 SMNVEV come from the germline V gene (reference sequence). CDR3 length equals 15 residues. Trimming cost V 4 bases and J 2 bases, with 14 bases left between them. Written as DNA, the CDR3 is TGTGCCAGCAGTTCAATTAACCGCGTTCAAGAGACCCAGTACTTC. The encoded protein is CASSSINRVQETQYF.

The CDR3 reads CASSARTENEQFF. CDR3 sequence (DNA): TGTGCCAGCAGCGCCCGGACAGAGAATGAGCAGTTCTTC. The chain combines TRBV11-3 with TRBJ2-1, with a tentative D call TRBD1 (6 bases). The CDR3 is made up of 13 amino acids. The germline V gene encodes CDR1 SGHNT and CDR2 YENEEA. Trimming removed 5 bases at V and 7 bases at J, with 12 bases between.

The V and J genes are TRBV7-2 and TRBJ2-7; D gene unclear. The length of the CDR3 is 15 residues. Germline V CDR1 and CDR2: SGHTA, FQGNSA. Trimming took off 1 base at V and 1 base at J, with 11 bases between the two ends. The CDR3 DNA sequence: TGTGCCAGCAGCTTAGTCCTAGACTCGTCCTACGAGCAGTACTTC. It specifies CASSLVLDSSYEQYF.

The J gene is TRBJ1-1, the V gene TRBV5-6; no reliable D call. Germline-derived CDR1 and CDR2 are SGHDT and YYEEEE. CDR3 size: 13 residues. V shed 4 bases and J shed 7 bases, with 14 bases lying between them. CDR3 DNA sequence: TGTGCCAGCAGCCCGGCGGGGTTTTATGAAGCTTTCTTT. Amino acids: CASSPAGFYEAFF.

V and J are TRBV27 and TRBJ2-7; no clear D gene. The germline V gene encodes CDR1 MNHEY and CDR2 SMNVEV (reference sequence). The CDR3 length is 11 residues. Trimming removed 4 bases from V and 7 bases from J, with 8 bases in between. CDR3 coding DNA: TGTGCCAGCAGTTCTCTCCGAGAGCAGTACTTC. Encoded protein: CASSSLREQYF.

The V call is TRBV19, the J call TRBJ2-7; D call uncertain. Trimming stripped 4 bases from V and 2 bases from J, with 6 bases between. The CDR3 consists of 12 residues. Germline lookup yields CDR1 LNHDA and CDR2 SQIVND (reference sequence). The CDR3 nucleotides are TGTGCCAGTAGTAACGTTCCCTACGAGCAGTACTTC. Its translation: CASSNVPYEQYF.

V usage is TRBV29-1 and J usage is TRBJ2-7, with a weak D call TRBD2 (6 bases). Germline CDR1 is SQVTM and CDR2 is ANQGSEA. The CDR3 is 13 amino acids. V was cut by 4 bases and J by 3 bases, with 13 bases left in between. CDR3 nucleotide sequence: TGCAGCGTTGTGGGGGGAGTAGTCTACGAGCAGTACTTC. Amino acid sequence: CSVVGGVVYEQYF.

The chain recombines TRBV4-2 with TRBJ1-4, with unresolved D. Germline lookup yields CDR1 LGHNA and CDR2 YNFKEQ. This CDR3 has 16 amino acids. Trimming removed 2 bases from V and 8 bases from J, with 18 bases in between. The CDR3 DNA reads as TGTGCCAGCAGCCAATTCACACTGACCCAACCGGAAAAACTGTTTTTT. Its translation is CASSQFTLTQPEKLFF.

The chain links TRBV7-3 to TRBJ2-3; D might be TRBD1 or TRBD2, each matching 6 bases. With 3 bases removed from V and 4 bases from J, the gap between germline ends came to 11 bases. CDR1 is SGHTA and CDR2 is FQGTGA in the germline V gene. The CDR3 is 14 residues long. The CDR3 sequence is CASSFLGGADTQYF. CDR3 bases: TGTGCCAGCAGCTTTCTCGGGGGCGCAGATACGCAGTATTTT.

The chain employs TRBV4-1 and TRBJ2-3; TRBD2 matches at 8 bases. The CDR3 totals 15 residues. Germline V CDR1 and CDR2: MGHRA, YSYEKL. V lost 4 bases and J lost 2; bases outside the gene matches: 5. The CDR3 region has the DNA TGCGCCAGCAGCCCCACTAGCGGAAACACAGATACGCAGTATTTT. Amino acid sequence: CASSPTSGNTDTQYF.